These 28 T cell receptor beta chains were sequenced from one sample in a study of blood T cell repertoires in COVID-19. The assay was immunoSEQ multiplex PCR, and TCRdb's table has in-frame clones only and misses some. The sample carries hundreds of thousands of clones, around 85% recorded once. The sequencing input was PBMCs or T cells enriched from blood (not recorded which). Receptors originate from a woman aged 40 to 50 with acute COVID-19.

This clone appeared a few times. The chain carries TRBV9 and TRBJ2-7; TRBD2 is a possible D gene (6 bases). V gave up 0 bases and J gave up 3 bases, with 7 bases separating them. CDR3 length equals 13 residues. Germline CDR1 is SGDLS and CDR2 is YYNGEE. CDR3 bases: TGTGCCAGCAGCGTAGAAGCGGGCTACGAGCAGTACTTC. Amino acids: CASSVEAGYEQYF.

This rearrangement joins TRBV19 to TRBJ2-1; TRBD1 aligns across 9 bases. V was clipped by 0 bases and J by 3 bases; unmatched bases: 6. Germline V gene sequence: CDR1 LNHDA, CDR2 SQIVND (reference sequence). The CDR3 covers 17 residues. The CDR3 protein is CASSIDQGTGSYNEQFF. For the CDR3, the DNA is TGTGCCAGTAGTATAGATCAGGGGACAGGGAGCTACAATGAGCAGTTCTTC.

This clone was counted a single time. J is TRBJ1-1 and V is TRBV7-9, with 7 bases fitting TRBD1. Germline assignment: CDR1 SEHNR and CDR2 FQNEAQ (reference sequence). The junction had 9 bases not matched to a gene; V was cut back by 5 bases and J by 3 bases. This CDR3 spans 15 amino acids. CDR3 amino acids: CASSRWTGKDTEAFF. The CDR3, as DNA: TGTGCCAGCAGCAGATGGACAGGAAAGGACACTGAAGCTTTCTTT.

The DNA of the CDR3 is TGTGCCAGCAGCCAAGATTTGGGGGGGGGTCTCGAGGGCTACGAGCAGTACTTC. Translating gives CASSQDLGGGLEGYEQYF. The chain employs TRBV4-2 and TRBJ2-7, with TRBD2 identical over 7 bases. This CDR3 is 18 amino acids long. Losses at the gene ends were 0 bases for V and 3 bases for J; bases not matched to a gene: 14. Germline CDR1 and CDR2: LGHNA and YNFKEQ.

The V gene is TRBV6-5, the J gene TRBJ2-1, with 9 bases fitting TRBD2. The germline CDR1 and CDR2 sequences are MNHEY and SVGAGI. V shed 8 bases and J 5 bases; nucleotides not matched to a gene: 10. CDR3 size: 15 residues. In DNA form, the CDR3 reads TGTGCCAGCCAAACGGGCGGGAGGGAAAACAATGAGCAGTTCTTC. Protein: CASQTGGRENNEQFF.

V gene TRBV14 combines with J gene TRBJ2-6; D is unclear. Deletions cut 4 bases from V and 0 bases from J, with 4 bases between. CDR1 is SGHDN, CDR2 FVKESK, per germline. This CDR3 spans 14 amino acids. The DNA of the CDR3 is TGTGCCAGCAGCCTCCGCTCTGGGGCCAACGTCCTGACTTTC. Its translation is CASSLRSGANVLTF.

CDR3 nucleotides: TGTGCCAGCACTCGACAGTCACACCAGCCCCAGCATTTT. Its protein product is CASTRQSHQPQHF. The V and J genes are TRBV28 and TRBJ1-5, with a possible D match to TRBD1 (5 bases). From germline, CDR1 is MDHEN and CDR2 SYDVKM. V lost 7 bases and J lost 7, with 14 bases in between. The CDR3 runs to 13 residues.

The chain links TRBV24-1 to TRBJ2-5; D is possibly TRBD1 (6 bases). The CDR3 is 14 residues long. Trimming took off 9 bases at V and 3 bases at J, with 16 bases between the two ends. CDR1 KGHDR and CDR2 SFDVKD come from the germline V gene. CDR3 nucleotides: TGTGCCACCTCTTCCGGACAGAGAGAAGAGACCCAGTACTTC. Residues: CATSSGQREETQYF.

V gene TRBV7-2 combines with J gene TRBJ2-1; 11 nucleotides align to TRBD2. Germline-derived CDR1 and CDR2 are SGHTA and FQGNSA. The CDR3 spans 18 residues. Trimming at V came to 4 bases and at J to 6 bases, leaving 14 bases not matched to a gene. CDR3 protein: CASSSPGLAVSPSNEQFF. The CDR3, as DNA: TGTGCCAGCAGCTCCCCGGGACTAGCGGTTTCCCCATCCAATGAGCAGTTCTTC.

The V gene is TRBV30, the J gene TRBJ2-7, with D possibly being TRBD1 (6 bases). Germline V gives CDR1 GTSNPN, CDR2 SVGIG (reference sequence). The CDR3 contains 13 residues. V was clipped by 8 bases and J by 0 bases, with 14 bases between them. The CDR3 is CAGHLQGSYEQYF. CDR3 nucleotide sequence: TGTGCCGGGCACCTACAGGGCTCCTACGAGCAGTACTTC.

The chain employs TRBV7-6 and TRBJ2-7; 9 bases agree with TRBD1. The CDR3 contains 18 residues. Germline V CDR1 and CDR2: SGHVS, FNYEAQ. Trimming at V came to 1 base and at J to 4 bases, leaving 14 bases not matched to a gene. Here the CDR3 DNA reads TGTGCCAGCAGCTTAGTAAGTGGTATTGGGACAGGGATGTACGAGCAGTACTTC. Its protein product is CASSLVSGIGTGMYEQYF. Drawing the rest from reference TRBV7-6 and TRBJ2-7, the complete variable domain is GAGVSQSPRYKVTKRGQDVALRCDPISGHVSLYWYRQALGQGPEFLTYFNYEAQQDKSGLPNDRFSAERPEGSISTLTIQRTEQRDSAMYRCASSLVSGIGTGMYEQYFGPGTRLTVT.

The V call is TRBV27, the J call TRBJ2-7; no reliable D call. In germline, CDR1 is MNHEY, CDR2 SMNVEV (reference sequence). Trimming pared 3 bases from V and 7 bases from J, leaving 13 bases between. This CDR3 has 13 residues. DNA of the CDR3: TGTGCCAGCAGTTTTGTGGCCTCTAGTGAGCAGTACTTC. This translates into CASSFVASSEQYF.

The chain is built from TRBV9 and TRBJ2-1; 8 bases agree with TRBD2. The CDR3 runs to 16 residues. Germline CDR1 and CDR2: SGDLS and YYNGEE. Trimming took 0 bases from V and 4 from J; bases not matched to a gene: 6. CDR3 in DNA: TGTGCCAGCAGCGTAGTCTCTGCGGGAGGATACAATGAGCAGTTCTTC. Its translation is CASSVVSAGGYNEQFF.

This clone was seen only a few times. This rearrangement joins TRBV9 to TRBJ1-2; 7 nucleotides line up with TRBD1. The CDR3 spans 16 residues. Trimming at V came to 3 bases and at J to 1 base, leaving 9 bases not matched to a gene. CDR1 is SGDLS and CDR2 is YYNGEE in the germline V gene. The CDR3 is CASSDPRDSHNYGYTF. As DNA, the CDR3 is TGTGCCAGCAGCGACCCCAGGGACAGTCATAACTATGGCTACACCTTC.

The gene calls are TRBV28 and TRBJ2-7; tentatively, D is TRBD2 (5 bases). The CDR3 loop spans 14 amino acids. Per germline, CDR1 MDHEN and CDR2 SYDVKM. V was trimmed by 7 bases and J by 3 bases, leaving 16 bases between them. CDR3 loop: CASTPGSSVYEQYF. The CDR3 nucleotides read TGTGCCAGCACCCCGGGGAGCAGCGTCTACGAGCAGTACTTC. The variable domain in full, completed from reference TRBV28 and TRBJ2-7, reads DVKVTQSSRYLVKRTGEKVFLECVQDMDHENMFWYRQDPGLGLRLIYFSYDVKMKEKGDIPEGYSVSREKKERFSLILESASTNQTSMYLCASTPGSSVYEQYFGPGTRLTVT.

The CDR3 DNA sequence: TGTGCCAGTAGTATTGGCCCCTCCTACGAGCAGTACTTC. The encoded protein is CASSIGPSYEQYF. The chain couples TRBV19 to TRBJ2-7; D remains ambiguous. The V end was cut by 3 bases, the J end by 0 bases, with 6 bases between. CDR3 size: 13 residues. CDR1 is LNHDA, CDR2 SQIVND, per germline (reference sequence).

In this sample, this clone turned up many times. The chain employs TRBV27 and TRBJ2-3; weak D call: TRBD2 (6 bases). The CDR3 runs 13 residues. V was pared by 7 bases and J by 2 bases, with 10 bases between. Germline CDR1 and CDR2: MNHEY and SMNVEV (reference sequence). The CDR3 protein is CASKAGITDTQYF. The DNA of the CDR3 is TGTGCCAGCAAGGCGGGGATCACAGATACGCAGTATTTT.

V and J are TRBV5-1 and TRBJ2-5; a possible D gene is TRBD1 (5 bases). Germline CDR1 and CDR2: SGHRS and YFSETQ. The CDR3 is 13 residues long. The V end lost 4 bases, the J end lost 0 bases, and 7 bases lay between the germline ends. The CDR3 region is CASSRGYQETQYF. CDR3 DNA sequence: TGCGCCAGCAGCAGGGGTTACCAAGAGACCCAGTACTTC.

The V and J genes are TRBV7-8 and TRBJ2-1; D unclear. This CDR3 has 15 amino acids. Trimming removed 0 bases at V and 8 bases at J, with 14 bases between. Germline V gene lookup returns CDR1 SGHVS and CDR2 FQNEAQ. The CDR3 DNA sequence: TGTGCCAGCAGCTTAGCCTTCGCTAGTGTCGATGAGCAGTTCTTC. This translates into CASSLAFASVDEQFF.

V and J are TRBV5-6 and TRBJ2-7; no clear D. This CDR3 contains 11 residues. V lost 3 bases to trimming and J lost 4 bases, with 5 bases between them. Germline-derived CDR1 and CDR2 are SGHDT and YYEEEE. The CDR3 loop reads CASSSVYEQYF. For the CDR3, the DNA is TGTGCCAGCAGCTCCGTGTACGAGCAGTACTTC.

This chain joins TRBV14 and TRBJ2-5; 10 bases fit TRBD2. The germline V gene has CDR1 SGHDN and CDR2 FVKESK. The CDR3 runs to 15 residues. J was trimmed by 4 bases and V by 3 bases; bases with no gene match: 5. This CDR3 reads CASSQYRLAGETQYF. CDR3 nucleotide sequence: TGTGCCAGCAGCCAGTACAGACTAGCGGGAGAGACCCAGTACTTC.

This chain connects TRBV28 to TRBJ1-3; TRBD1 might be the D (6 bases). V was pared by 3 bases and J by 4 bases, with 22 bases between. The germline V gene has CDR1 MDHEN and CDR2 SYDVKM. The length of the CDR3 is 18 residues. This chain's CDR3 is CASSFSPSTSGVGNTIYF. The CDR3 bases are TGTGCCAGCAGTTTCTCGCCCTCGACATCAGGGGTCGGAAACACCATATATTTT.

J is TRBJ2-7 and V is TRBV27, with D tentatively TRBD2 (5 bases). The CDR3 totals 13 residues. Trimming removed 4 bases from V and 4 bases from J, with 11 bases in between. CDR1 is MNHEY, CDR2 SMNVEV, per germline (reference sequence). For the CDR3, the DNA is TGTGCCAGCAGTTCGCGGCGGAGGTACGAGCAGTACTTC. Translated, it gives CASSSRRRYEQYF.

V usage is TRBV27 and J usage is TRBJ2-2, with D uncertain. CDR1 is MNHEY and CDR2 is SMNVEV in the germline V gene (reference sequence). The germline V and J ends were trimmed by 3 bases and 1 base, with 6 bases remaining between them. CDR3 length: 14 residues. The CDR3 is CASSFPWNTGELFF. CDR3 nucleotide sequence: TGTGCCAGCAGTTTCCCTTGGAACACCGGGGAGCTGTTTTTT.

This clone was recorded only once. The chain joins TRBV28 to TRBJ2-2, with D unresolved. Germline values: CDR1 MDHEN, CDR2 SYDVKM. There are 15 residues in the CDR3. The ends were cut back, 6 bases at V and 2 bases at J, with 13 bases in the middle. CDR3 sequence reads: CASSGGYRNTGELFF. CDR3 in DNA: TGTGCCAGCAGCGGTGGATACAGAAACACCGGGGAGCTGTTTTTT. The full variable domain, with the rest looked up from reference TRBV28 and TRBJ2-2, is DVKVTQSSRYLVKRTGEKVFLECVQDMDHENMFWYRQDPGLGLRLIYFSYDVKMKEKGDIPEGYSVSREKKERFSLILESASTNQTSMYLCASSGGYRNTGELFFGEGSRLTVL.

The gene calls are TRBV10-3 and TRBJ2-7; no clear D gene. Trimming took off 4 bases at V and 3 bases at J, with 4 bases between the two ends. The length of the CDR3 is 11 residues. Germline V gene sequence: CDR1 ENHRY, CDR2 SYGVKD. This CDR3 is CAISASYEQYF. DNA of the CDR3: TGTGCCATCAGTGCCAGCTACGAGCAGTACTTC.

The chain uses TRBV5-8 and TRBJ1-5, with 8 nucleotides matching TRBD1. CDR1 is SGHTS and CDR2 is YDEGEE in the germline V gene. CDR3 length: 18 residues. After removal of 4 bases from V and 0 bases from J, the junction contained 12 bases not matched to a gene. The CDR3 region is CASSLRTGPIYSNQPQHF. The DNA of the CDR3 is TGTGCCAGCAGCCTCCGGACAGGGCCGATTTATAGCAATCAGCCCCAGCATTTT.

The gene calls are TRBV27 and TRBJ2-1; D might be TRBD2 (6 bases). The V end lost 6 bases, the J end lost 5 bases, and 20 bases lay between the germline ends. The CDR3 has 16 amino acids. From germline, CDR1 is MNHEY and CDR2 SMNVEV (reference sequence). The CDR3 loop reads CASRSLGRGPDNEQFF. The CDR3 nucleotides read TGTGCCAGCAGGTCCCTTGGGCGGGGCCCTGACAATGAGCAGTTCTTC.